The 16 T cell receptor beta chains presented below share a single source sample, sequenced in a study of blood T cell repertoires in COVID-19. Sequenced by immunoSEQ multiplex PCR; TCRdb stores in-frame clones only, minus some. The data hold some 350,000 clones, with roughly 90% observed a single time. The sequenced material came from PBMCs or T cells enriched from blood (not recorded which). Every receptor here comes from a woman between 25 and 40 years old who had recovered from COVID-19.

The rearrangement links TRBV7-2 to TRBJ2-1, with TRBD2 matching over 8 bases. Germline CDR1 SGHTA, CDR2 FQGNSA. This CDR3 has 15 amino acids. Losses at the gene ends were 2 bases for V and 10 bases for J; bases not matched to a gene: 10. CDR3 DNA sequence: TGTGCCAGCAGCTTATGGCGGGGGGCGAGTGGGGAGCAGTTCTTC. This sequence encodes CASSLWRGASGEQFF.

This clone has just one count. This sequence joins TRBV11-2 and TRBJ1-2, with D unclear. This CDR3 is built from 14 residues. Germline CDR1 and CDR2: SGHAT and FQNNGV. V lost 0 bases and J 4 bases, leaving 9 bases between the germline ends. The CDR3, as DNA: TGTGCCAGCAGCTTAGATGGGCAGCTCTATGGCTACACCTTC. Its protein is CASSLDGQLYGYTF.

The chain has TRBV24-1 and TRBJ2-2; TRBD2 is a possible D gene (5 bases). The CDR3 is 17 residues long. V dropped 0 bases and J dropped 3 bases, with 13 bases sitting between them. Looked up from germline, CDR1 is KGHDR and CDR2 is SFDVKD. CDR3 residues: CATSDLLRGADTGELFF. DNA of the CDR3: TGTGCCACCAGTGATTTGCTACGGGGTGCGGACACCGGGGAGCTGTTTTTT.

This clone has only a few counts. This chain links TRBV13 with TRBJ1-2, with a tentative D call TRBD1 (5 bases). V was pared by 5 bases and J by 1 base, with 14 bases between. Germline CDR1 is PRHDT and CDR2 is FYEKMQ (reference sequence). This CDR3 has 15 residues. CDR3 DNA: TGTGCCAGCAGCGAAGGGGAAAAAGTTAACTATGGCTACACCTTC. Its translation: CASSEGEKVNYGYTF.

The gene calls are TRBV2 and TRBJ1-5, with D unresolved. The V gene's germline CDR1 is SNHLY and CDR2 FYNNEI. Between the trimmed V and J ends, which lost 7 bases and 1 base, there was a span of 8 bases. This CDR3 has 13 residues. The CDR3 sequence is CASKYESNQPQHF. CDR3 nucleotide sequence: TGTGCCAGCAAGTACGAGAGCAATCAGCCCCAGCATTTT. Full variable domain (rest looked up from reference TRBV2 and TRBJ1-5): EPEVTQTPSHQVTQMGQEVILRCVPISNHLYFYWYRQILGQKVEFLVSFYNNEISEKSEIFDDQFSVERPDGSNFTLKIRSTKLEDSAMYFCASKYESNQPQHFGDGTRLSIL.

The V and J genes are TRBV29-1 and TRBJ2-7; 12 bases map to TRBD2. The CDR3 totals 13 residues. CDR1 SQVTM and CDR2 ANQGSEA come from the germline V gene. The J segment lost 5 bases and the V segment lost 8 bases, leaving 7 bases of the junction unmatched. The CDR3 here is CSFGLAGYNEQYF. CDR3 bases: TGCAGCTTTGGACTAGCGGGATACAACGAGCAGTACTTC.

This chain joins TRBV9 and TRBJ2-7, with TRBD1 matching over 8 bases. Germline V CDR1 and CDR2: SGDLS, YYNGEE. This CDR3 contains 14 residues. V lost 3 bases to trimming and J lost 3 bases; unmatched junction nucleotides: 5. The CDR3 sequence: CASSGGTGHYEQYF. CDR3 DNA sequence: TGTGCCAGCAGCGGCGGGACAGGACACTACGAGCAGTACTTC. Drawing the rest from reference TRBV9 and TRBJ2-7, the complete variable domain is DSGVTQTPKHLITATGQRVTLRCSPRSGDLSVYWYQQSLDQGLQFLIQYYNGEERAKGNILERFSAQQFPDLHSELNLSSLELGDSALYFCASSGGTGHYEQYFGPGTRLTVT.

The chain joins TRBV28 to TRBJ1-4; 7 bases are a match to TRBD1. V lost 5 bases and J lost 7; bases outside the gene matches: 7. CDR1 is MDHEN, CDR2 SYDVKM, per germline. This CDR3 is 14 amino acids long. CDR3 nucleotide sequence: TGTGCCAGCAGTCTTCGACAGGGAGGTGAAAAACTGTTTTTT. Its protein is CASSLRQGGEKLFF.

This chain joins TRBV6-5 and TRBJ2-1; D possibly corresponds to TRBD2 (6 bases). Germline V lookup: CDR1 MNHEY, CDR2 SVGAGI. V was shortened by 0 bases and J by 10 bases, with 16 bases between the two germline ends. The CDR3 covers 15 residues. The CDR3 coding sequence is TGTGCCAGCAGTTACTCGACGCAGGGAGGTTGGGAGCAGTTCTTC. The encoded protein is CASSYSTQGGWEQFF.

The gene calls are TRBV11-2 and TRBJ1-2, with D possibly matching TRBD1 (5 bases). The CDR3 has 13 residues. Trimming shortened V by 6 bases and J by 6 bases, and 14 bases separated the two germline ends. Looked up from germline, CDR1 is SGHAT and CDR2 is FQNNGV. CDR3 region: CASRGPPGNGYTF. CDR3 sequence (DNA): TGTGCCAGCAGAGGCCCCCCAGGGAATGGCTACACCTTC.

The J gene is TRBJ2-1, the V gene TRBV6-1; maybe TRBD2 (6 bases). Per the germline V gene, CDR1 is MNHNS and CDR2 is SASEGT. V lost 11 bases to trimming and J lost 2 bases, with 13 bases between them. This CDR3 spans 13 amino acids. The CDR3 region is CAGGSLPYNEQFF. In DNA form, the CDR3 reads TGTGCCGGGGGGAGTTTACCCTACAATGAGCAGTTCTTC.

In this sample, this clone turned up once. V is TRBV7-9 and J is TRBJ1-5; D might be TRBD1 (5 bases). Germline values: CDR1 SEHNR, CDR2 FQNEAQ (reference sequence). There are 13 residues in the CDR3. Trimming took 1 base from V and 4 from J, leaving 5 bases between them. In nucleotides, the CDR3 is TGTGCCAGCAGCTTAGGACAGAATCAGCCCCAGCATTTT. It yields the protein CASSLGQNQPQHF.

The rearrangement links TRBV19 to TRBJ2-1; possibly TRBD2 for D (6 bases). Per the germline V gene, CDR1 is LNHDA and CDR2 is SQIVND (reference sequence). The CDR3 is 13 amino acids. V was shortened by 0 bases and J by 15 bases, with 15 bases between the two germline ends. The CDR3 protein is CASSIDRGGNAFF. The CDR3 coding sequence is TGTGCCAGTAGTATAGATCGGGGCGGGAACGCGTTCTTC.

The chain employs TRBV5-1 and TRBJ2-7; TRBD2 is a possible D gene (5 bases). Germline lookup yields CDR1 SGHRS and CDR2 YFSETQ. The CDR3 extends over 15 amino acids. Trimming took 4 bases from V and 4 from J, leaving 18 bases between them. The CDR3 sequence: CASSPLASQMYEQYF. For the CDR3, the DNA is TGCGCCAGCAGCCCCTTGGCTAGCCAGATGTACGAGCAGTACTTC.

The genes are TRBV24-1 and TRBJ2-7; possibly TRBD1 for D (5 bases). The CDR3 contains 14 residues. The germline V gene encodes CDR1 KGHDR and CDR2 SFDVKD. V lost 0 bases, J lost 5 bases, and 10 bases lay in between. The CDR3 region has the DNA TGTGCCACCAGTGATTTGGGCCAGGGAAACGAGCAGTACTTC. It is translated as CATSDLGQGNEQYF.

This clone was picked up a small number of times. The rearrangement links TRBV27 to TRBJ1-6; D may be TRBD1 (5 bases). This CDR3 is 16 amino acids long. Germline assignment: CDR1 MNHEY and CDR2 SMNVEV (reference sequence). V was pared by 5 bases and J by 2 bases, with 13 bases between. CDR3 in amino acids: CASSRGRGPYNSPLHF. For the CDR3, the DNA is TGTGCCAGCAGTCGAGGGCGGGGCCCCTATAATTCACCCCTCCACTTT.